Below are 25 T cell receptor beta chains sequenced from a single sample in a study of PD-1 blockade in classical Hodgkin lymphoma. The patients all showed relapse after autologous stem cell transplantation, while their brentuximab vedotin exposure varied. The method was immunoSEQ multiplex PCR; TCRdb's version includes in-frame clones alone and lacks a portion of them. The table records approximately 99,000 clones, roughly nine tenths of them present only once. The source was peripheral blood mononuclear cells (PBMCs), collected before the second cycle of nivolumab. These receptors were collected from a human donor with classical Hodgkin lymphoma.

The chain recombines TRBV5-1 with TRBJ2-7; tentatively, D is TRBD1 (8 bases). CDR3 length equals 15 residues. The ends were cut back, 4 bases at V and 7 bases at J, with 21 bases in the middle. Germline lookup yields CDR1 SGHRS and CDR2 YFSETQ. DNA for the CDR3: TGCGCCAGCAGCCCGGGAGGTCAGGGGGCGGGAGAGCAGTACTTC. Translating gives CASSPGGQGAGEQYF.

This chain links TRBV7-2 with TRBJ2-3; 8 bases are shared with TRBD2. The CDR3 loop spans 13 amino acids. The ends lost 5 bases at V and 8 bases at J; junction bases unmatched: 6. The germline V gene has CDR1 SGHTA and CDR2 FQGNSA. CDR3 DNA sequence: TGTGCCAGCAGCCCACCCGGACTAGCTACGCAGTATTTT. Translated, it gives CASSPPGLATQYF.

The rearrangement joins TRBV5-1 to TRBJ1-1; D remains ambiguous. The CDR3 loop spans 16 amino acids. V was pared by 0 bases and J by 0 bases, with 12 bases between. The germline V gene encodes CDR1 SGHRS and CDR2 YFSETQ. CDR3 sequence reads: CASSLAGRTLNTEAFF. The CDR3 DNA follows: TGCGCCAGCAGCTTGGCCGGCCGGACCCTGAACACTGAAGCTTTCTTT.

This sequence joins TRBV4-2 and TRBJ2-5; 8 bases are a match to TRBD1. Trimming at V came to 1 base and at J to 5 bases, leaving 3 bases not matched to a gene. Germline V gene lookup returns CDR1 LGHNA and CDR2 YNFKEQ. CDR3 length: 14 amino acids. Here the CDR3 reads CASSQGQGWETQYF. The DNA of the CDR3 is TGTGCCAGCAGCCAAGGACAGGGGTGGGAGACCCAGTACTTC.

The CDR3 DNA sequence: TGTGCCTGGGGACAGGGGGCCACAGATACGCAGTATTTT. This translates into CAWGQGATDTQYF. The chain carries TRBV30 and TRBJ2-3, with 11 positions matching TRBD1. The CDR3 has 13 amino acids. Germline V CDR1 and CDR2: GTSNPN, SVGIG (reference sequence). Unmatched junction bases numbered 0, after V lost 5 bases and J lost 2 bases.

CDR3 amino acids: CAWIFTGGYGYTF. As DNA, the CDR3 is TGTGCCTGGATTTTCACAGGGGGCTATGGCTACACCTTC. The V and J genes are TRBV30 and TRBJ1-2; the match to TRBD1 covers 8 bases. The J segment lost 4 bases and the V segment lost 4 bases, leaving 5 bases of the junction unmatched. The CDR3 totals 13 residues. Per the germline V gene, CDR1 is GTSNPN and CDR2 is SVGIG (reference sequence). Based on the CDR3 plus reference TRBV30 and TRBJ1-2, the full variable domain is SQTIHQWPATLVQPVGSPLSLECTVEGTSNPNLYWYRQAAGRGLQLLFYSVGIGQISSEVPQNLSASRPQDRQFILSSKKLLLSDSGFYLCAWIFTGGYGYTFGSGTRLTVV.

V gene TRBV19 combines with J gene TRBJ1-1; D possibly corresponds to TRBD1 (6 bases). CDR1 and CDR2 (germline): LNHDA, SQIVND (reference sequence). The CDR3 is 15 amino acids. V was cut by 3 bases and J by 1 base, with 12 bases left in between. In DNA form, the CDR3 reads TGTGCCAGTAGTATTCTTGGGGGGCGGAACACTGAAGCTTTCTTT. It translates to CASSILGGRNTEAFF.

The V call is TRBV6-5, the J call TRBJ2-2, with D possibly being TRBD1 (6 bases). Germline-derived CDR1 and CDR2 are MNHEY and SVGAGI. This CDR3 has 15 residues. V lost 2 bases and J 2 bases, leaving 9 bases between the germline ends. Written as DNA, the CDR3 is TGTGCCAGCAGTTACCGACAGGCTAACACCGGGGAGCTGTTTTTT. It specifies CASSYRQANTGELFF.

The CDR3 is CASSRSGVTEAFF. DNA of the CDR3: TGTGCCAGCAGTCGTTCCGGGGTCACTGAAGCTTTCTTT. This rearrangement joins TRBV6-5 to TRBJ1-1; D unresolved. The CDR3 contains 13 residues. Trimming stripped 5 bases from V and 4 bases from J, with 11 bases between. CDR1 is MNHEY and CDR2 is SVGAGI in the germline V gene.

The J gene is TRBJ2-7, the V gene TRBV11-2; 8 bases are shared with TRBD2. Germline CDR1 is SGHAT and CDR2 is FQNNGV. The V segment lost 4 bases and the J segment 3 bases; nucleotides outside the gene matches: 11. The CDR3 length is 16 residues. CDR3 region: CASSSDRLAGFYEQYF. DNA of the CDR3: TGTGCCAGCAGCTCCGATAGGCTAGCGGGTTTCTACGAGCAGTACTTC.

J is TRBJ1-6 and V is TRBV10-1; no clear D. V lost 0 bases and J lost 3, with 9 bases in between. This CDR3 is 16 amino acids long. CDR1 and CDR2 (germline): WNHNN, SYGVQD (reference sequence). In DNA form, the CDR3 reads TGCGCCAGCAGTGAGTCCCTACGTATCTATAATTCACCCCTCCACTTT. As protein: CASSESLRIYNSPLHF.

The chain combines TRBV5-1 with TRBJ2-5; 15 bases are shared with TRBD2. The germline gives CDR1 SGHRS, CDR2 YFSETQ. With V trimmed by 4 bases and J by 5 bases, 3 bases remained unmatched. The CDR3 is 15 residues long. CDR3 bases: TGCGCCAGCAGCCCGGGGACTAGCGGGAGGGAGACCCAGTACTTC. This sequence encodes CASSPGTSGRETQYF.

The chain links TRBV7-2 to TRBJ1-5; TRBD1 might be the D (5 bases). CDR3 size: 13 residues. Per the germline V gene, CDR1 is SGHTA and CDR2 is FQGNSA. Between the trimmed V and J ends, which lost 1 base and 7 bases, there was a span of 8 bases. The CDR3 is CASSLGREQPQHF. The CDR3, as DNA: TGTGCCAGCAGCTTAGGCAGGGAACAGCCCCAGCATTTT.

This clone has just a few counts. This chain links TRBV7-2 with TRBJ2-5; D is possibly TRBD2 (5 bases). CDR3 length: 16 amino acids. Germline assignment: CDR1 SGHTA and CDR2 FQGNSA. Trimming cost V 2 bases and J 5 bases, with 18 bases left between them. CDR3 amino acids: CASSLYLSGGAETQYF. For the CDR3, the DNA is TGTGCCAGCAGCTTATATCTATCCGGAGGAGCGGAGACCCAGTACTTC.

The chain recombines TRBV2 with TRBJ2-2; D perhaps matches TRBD1 (5 bases). This CDR3 has 14 residues. Deletions cut 6 bases from V and 6 bases from J, with 14 bases between. Germline CDR1 reads SNHLY; CDR2 reads FYNNEI. The CDR3 coding sequence is TGTGCCAGCAGGGCAGGGAATCCAGCCGGGGAGCTGTTTTTT. This encodes CASRAGNPAGELFF.

This chain connects TRBV23-1 to TRBJ2-1; D is possibly TRBD2 (6 bases). TRBV23-1 qualifies as an ORF whose function is uncertain. This CDR3 is 13 amino acids long. The germline V and J ends were trimmed by 6 bases and 3 bases, with 9 bases remaining between them. The CDR3 spells CASRLAGYNEQFF. DNA of the CDR3: TGCGCCAGCAGACTAGCCGGCTACAATGAGCAGTTCTTC.

CDR3 nucleotide sequence: TGTGCCAGCAGTCCTACTCGGACAGGGGAAGAGCAGTACTTC. It specifies CASSPTRTGEEQYF. This chain uses TRBV2 with TRBJ2-7; 9 bases fit TRBD1. The germline CDR1 and CDR2 sequences are SNHLY and FYNNEI. The V and J ends lost 5 bases and 7 bases, in that order; junction bases with no gene match: 9. The CDR3 has 14 residues.

The J gene is TRBJ2-7, the V gene TRBV5-1; TRBD2 aligns across 10 bases. CDR1 and CDR2 (germline): SGHRS, YFSETQ. V was pared by 0 bases and J by 8 bases, with 20 bases of the junction left unmatched. This CDR3 region has 19 residues. The CDR3 here is CASSLVSTPLAGGGLKQYF. The CDR3 nucleotides are TGCGCCAGCAGCTTGGTTTCCACCCCCTTAGCGGGGGGAGGGCTGAAGCAGTACTTC. Full variable domain (rest looked up from reference TRBV5-1 and TRBJ2-7): KAGVTQTPRYLIKTRGQQVTLSCSPISGHRSVSWYQQTPGQGLQFLFEYFSETQRNKGNFPGRFSGRQFSNSRSEMNVSTLELGDSALYLCASSLVSTPLAGGGLKQYFGPGTRLTVT.

V gene TRBV4-2 combines with J gene TRBJ2-1; D ambiguous. Trimming removed 0 bases at V and 6 bases at J, with 15 bases between. The CDR3 runs to 16 residues. CDR1 and CDR2 from the germline V gene are LGHNA and YNFKEQ. Written as DNA, the CDR3 is TGTGCCAGCAGCCAAGACCCAGAATGGGTACCCAATGAGCAGTTCTTC. This codes for CASSQDPEWVPNEQFF.

The chain couples TRBV9 to TRBJ2-1; 10 bases agree with TRBD2. Germline V CDR1 and CDR2: SGDLS, YYNGEE. The CDR3 runs to 17 residues. The J segment lost 4 bases and the V segment lost 4 bases, leaving 11 bases of the junction unmatched. CDR3 bases: TGTGCCAGCAGCTCAAAGCCTAGCGGGAGTAAATACAATGAGCAGTTCTTC. This gives the protein CASSSKPSGSKYNEQFF.

This chain joins TRBV5-1 and TRBJ2-3; 13 bases align to TRBD2. The V segment lost 4 bases and the J segment 3 bases; nucleotides outside the gene matches: 5. The CDR3 runs 16 residues. The germline V gene encodes CDR1 SGHRS and CDR2 YFSETQ. The CDR3 DNA is TGCGCCAGCAGCCTCCCGGGACTAGCGGGAACAGATACGCAGTATTTT. Its protein product is CASSLPGLAGTDTQYF. The complete variable domain, with remaining parts taken from reference TRBV5-1 and TRBJ2-3, reads KAGVTQTPRYLIKTRGQQVTLSCSPISGHRSVSWYQQTPGQGLQFLFEYFSETQRNKGNFPGRFSGRQFSNSRSEMNVSTLELGDSALYLCASSLPGLAGTDTQYFGPGTRLTVL.

The count of this clone is one. This chain joins TRBV19 and TRBJ2-5, with a tentative D call TRBD1 (5 bases). CDR1 and CDR2 from the germline V gene are LNHDA and SQIVND (reference sequence). The V end lost 5 bases, the J end lost 2 bases, and 9 bases lay between the germline ends. CDR3 size: 13 residues. The CDR3 DNA reads TGTGCCAGTAGTGACGACAGACAAGAGACCCAGTACTTC. It yields the protein CASSDDRQETQYF.

The chain employs TRBV7-9 and TRBJ2-2; 8 bases are shared with TRBD1. J lost 1 base, V lost 5 bases, and 6 bases had no gene match. CDR3 size: 16 residues. Germline V gene lookup returns CDR1 SEHNR and CDR2 FQNEAQ (reference sequence). CDR3 region: CASSPPDRENTGELFF. Here the CDR3 DNA reads TGTGCCAGCAGCCCACCGGACAGGGAGAACACCGGGGAGCTGTTTTTT.

This chain links TRBV4-3 with TRBJ2-2, with TRBD1 matching over 7 bases. The V segment lost 1 base and the J segment 3 bases; nucleotides outside the gene matches: 11. In germline, CDR1 is LGHNA, CDR2 YSLEER. CDR3 size: 18 residues. The CDR3 DNA sequence: TGCGCCAGCAGCCAAGTACTGAGACAGGGCGTGGACACCGGGGAGCTGTTTTTT. It codes for CASSQVLRQGVDTGELFF.

The rearrangement uses TRBV28 and TRBJ1-1; 8 bases agree with TRBD1. The germline V gene encodes CDR1 MDHEN and CDR2 SYDVKM. Trimming cost V 5 bases and J 11 bases; bases outside gene matches: 4. CDR3 length: 11 residues. The CDR3 DNA reads as TGTGCCAGCAGTCTTGACAGGGGCGCTTTCTTT. It encodes CASSLDRGAFF.